The 7 T cell receptor beta chains below all came from one sample that was sequenced in a study of Ad26.COV2.S vaccination and SARS-CoV-2 variants. Treatment specified: about 20 received Ad26.COV2.S at low or high dose, single or two shots; several received placebo; per-sample allocation not given. Specimens were obtained on day 63 following the first vaccine or placebo injection. Assay used: immunoSEQ multiplex PCR; TCRdb lists only in-frame clones, some missing. The repertoire holds about 400,000 clones, with about 88% as singletons. The starting material was peripheral blood, obtained in a trial of Ad26.COV2.S vaccine versus placebo. The receptors originated from a person aged 18-60 years who received the Ad26.COV2.S COVID-19 vaccine or a placebo.

This clone appeared once. The V call is TRBV28, the J call TRBJ1-6; 10 bases match TRBD1. The length of the CDR3 is 16 residues. Trimming removed 5 bases from V and 1 base from J; junction bases left unmatched: 2. Germline V gene data show CDR1 as MDHEN and CDR2 as SYDVKM. The CDR3 nucleotides read TGTGCCAGCAGTAGACAGGGGGCTTCCTATAATTCACCCCTCCACTTT. This translates into CASSRQGASYNSPLHF. Combining the CDR3 with reference TRBV28 and TRBJ1-6 gives the whole variable domain DVKVTQSSRYLVKRTGEKVFLECVQDMDHENMFWYRQDPGLGLRLIYFSYDVKMKEKGDIPEGYSVSREKKERFSLILESASTNQTSMYLCASSRQGASYNSPLHFGNGTRLTVT.

This chain connects TRBV7-9 to TRBJ1-6; D might be TRBD1 (6 bases). Germline V lookup: CDR1 SEHNR, CDR2 FQNEAQ (reference sequence). The CDR3 loop spans 15 amino acids. V was clipped by 5 bases and J by 7 bases, with 15 bases between them. The CDR3, as DNA: TGTGCCAGCAGCCGTACAGGGACGGAAAATTCACCCCTCCACTTT. This translates into CASSRTGTENSPLHF.

The chain uses TRBV16 and TRBJ1-5; D perhaps matches TRBD1 (6 bases). Germline V gives CDR1 KGHSY, CDR2 FQNENV. The CDR3 loop spans 17 amino acids. The V end was cut by 7 bases, the J end by 0 bases, with 19 bases between. CDR3 sequence: CASNQGMPEYSNQPQHF. In DNA form, the CDR3 reads TGTGCCAGCAACCAGGGGATGCCTGAGTATAGCAATCAGCCCCAGCATTTT. The full variable domain, its missing parts supplied by reference TRBV16 and TRBJ1-5, is GEEVAQTPKHLVRGEGQKAKLYCAPIKGHSYVFWYQQVLKNEFKFLISFQNENVFDETGMPKERFSAKCLPNSPCSLEIQATKLEDSAVYFCASNQGMPEYSNQPQHFGDGTRLSIL.

The chain has TRBV7-8 and TRBJ2-3; D is undetermined. V was clipped by 4 bases and J by 4 bases, with 6 bases between them. Germline CDR1 SGHVS, CDR2 FQNEAQ. The CDR3 totals 12 residues. CDR3 DNA: TGTGCCAGCAGCTATCCTCCAGATACGCAGTATTTT. Protein sequence: CASSYPPDTQYF.

The chain carries TRBV6-1 and TRBJ1-2; possibly TRBD1 for D (5 bases). V was pared by 6 bases and J by 2 bases, with 16 bases between. This CDR3 has 15 residues. Germline CDR1 is MNHNS and CDR2 is SASEGT. The CDR3 region has the DNA TGTGCCAGCAGGAGGGAGGGGTCCTCCAACTATGGCTACACCTTC. It translates to CASRREGSSNYGYTF.

The V call is TRBV6-2 or TRBV6-3, the J call TRBJ1-1; D is uncertain. Germline V gives CDR1 MNHEY, CDR2 SVGEGT. Trimming removed 2 bases at V and 0 bases at J, with 4 bases between. The CDR3 spans 13 residues. In nucleotides, the CDR3 is TGTGCCAGCAGTTACCCAATGAACACTGAAGCTTTCTTT. This encodes CASSYPMNTEAFF.

V is TRBV12-2 and J is TRBJ1-2; TRBD1 is the table's D call and was not checked against the DNA. TRBV12-2 corresponds to a pseudogene. The CDR3 runs 13 residues. The CDR3 protein is CASRKGQGYGYTF. In DNA form, the CDR3 reads TGTGCAAGTCGCAAAGGACAGGGCTATGGCTACACCTTC.